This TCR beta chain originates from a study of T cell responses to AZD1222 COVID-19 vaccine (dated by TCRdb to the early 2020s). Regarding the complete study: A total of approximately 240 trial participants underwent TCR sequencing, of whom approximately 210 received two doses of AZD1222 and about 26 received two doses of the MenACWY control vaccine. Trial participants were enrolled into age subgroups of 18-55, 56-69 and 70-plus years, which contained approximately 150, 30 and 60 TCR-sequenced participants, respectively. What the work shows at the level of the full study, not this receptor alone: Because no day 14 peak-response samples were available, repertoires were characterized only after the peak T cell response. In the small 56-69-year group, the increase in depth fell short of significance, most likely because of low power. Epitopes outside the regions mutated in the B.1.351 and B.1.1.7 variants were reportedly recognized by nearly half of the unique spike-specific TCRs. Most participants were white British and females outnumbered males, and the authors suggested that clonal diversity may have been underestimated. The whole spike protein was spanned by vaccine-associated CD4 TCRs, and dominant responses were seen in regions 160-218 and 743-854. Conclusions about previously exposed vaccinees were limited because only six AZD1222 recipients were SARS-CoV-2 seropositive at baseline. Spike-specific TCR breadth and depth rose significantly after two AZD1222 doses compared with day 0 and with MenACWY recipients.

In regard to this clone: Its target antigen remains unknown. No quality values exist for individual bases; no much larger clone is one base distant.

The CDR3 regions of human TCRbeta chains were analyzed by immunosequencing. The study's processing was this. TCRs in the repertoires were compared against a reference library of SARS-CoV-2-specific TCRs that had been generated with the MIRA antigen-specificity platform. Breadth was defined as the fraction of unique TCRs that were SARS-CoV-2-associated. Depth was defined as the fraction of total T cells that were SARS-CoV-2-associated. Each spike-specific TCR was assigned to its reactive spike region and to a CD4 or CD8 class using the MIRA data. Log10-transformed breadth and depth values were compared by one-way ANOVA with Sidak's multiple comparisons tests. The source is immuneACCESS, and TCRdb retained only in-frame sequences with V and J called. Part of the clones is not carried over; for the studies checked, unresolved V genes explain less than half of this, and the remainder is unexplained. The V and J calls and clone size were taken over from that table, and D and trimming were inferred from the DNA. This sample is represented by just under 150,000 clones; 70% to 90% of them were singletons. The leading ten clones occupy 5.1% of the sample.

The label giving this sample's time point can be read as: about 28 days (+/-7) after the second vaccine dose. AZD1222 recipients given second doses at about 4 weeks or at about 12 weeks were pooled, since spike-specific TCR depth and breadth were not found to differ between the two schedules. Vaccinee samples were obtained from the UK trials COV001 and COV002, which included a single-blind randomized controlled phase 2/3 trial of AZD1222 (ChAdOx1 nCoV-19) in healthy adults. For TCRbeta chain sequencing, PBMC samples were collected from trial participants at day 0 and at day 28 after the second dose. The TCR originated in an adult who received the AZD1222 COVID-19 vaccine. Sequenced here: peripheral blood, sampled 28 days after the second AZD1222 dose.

The nucleotide sequence reads as follows: TGTGCCAGCTCACCTTCGACCCGGTGGGTGAACACTGAAGCTTTCTTT. Its protein product is CASSPSTRWVNTEAFF. The rearranged chain carries TRBV18 and TRBJ1-1; no D gene is confidently identified. V is reduced by 3 bases and J by 0 bases, leaving a spacing of 14 bases between them. Including the terminal cysteine and phenylalanine, the CDR3 comprises 16 residues. Only CDR3 DNA is held: 48 bases, read in frame from base 1. The germline V gene sets CDR1 to KGHSH and CDR2 to LQKENI. The full variable domain, with segments outside the CDR3 supplied by the reference TRBV18 and TRBJ1-1 proteins, appears as NAGVMQNPRHLVRRRGQEARLRCSPMKGHSHVYWYRQLPEEGLKFMVYLQKENIIDESGMPKERFSAEFPKEGPSILRIQQVVRGDSAAYFCASSPSTRWVNTEAFFGQGTRLTVV.